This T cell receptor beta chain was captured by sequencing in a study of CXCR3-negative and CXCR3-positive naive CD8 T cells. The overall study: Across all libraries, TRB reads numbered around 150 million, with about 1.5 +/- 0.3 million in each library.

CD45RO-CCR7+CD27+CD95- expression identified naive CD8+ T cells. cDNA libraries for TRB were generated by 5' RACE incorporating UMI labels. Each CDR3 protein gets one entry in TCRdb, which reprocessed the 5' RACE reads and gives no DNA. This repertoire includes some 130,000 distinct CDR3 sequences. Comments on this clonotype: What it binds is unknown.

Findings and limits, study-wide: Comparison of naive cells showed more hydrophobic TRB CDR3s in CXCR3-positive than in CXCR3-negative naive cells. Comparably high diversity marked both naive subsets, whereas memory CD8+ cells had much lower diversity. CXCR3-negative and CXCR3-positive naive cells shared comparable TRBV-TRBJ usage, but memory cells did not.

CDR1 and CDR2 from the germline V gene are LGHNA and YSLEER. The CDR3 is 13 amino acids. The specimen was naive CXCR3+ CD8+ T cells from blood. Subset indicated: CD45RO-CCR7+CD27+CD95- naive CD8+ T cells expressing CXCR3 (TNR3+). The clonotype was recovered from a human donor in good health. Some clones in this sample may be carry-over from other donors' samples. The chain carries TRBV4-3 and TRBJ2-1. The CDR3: CASSQDRINEQFF.